These 21 T cell receptor beta chains were all obtained from the same sample, sequenced in a study of Graves' ophthalmopathy and Graves' hyperthyroidism. The TCR beta CDR3 regions underwent amplification from RNA transcripts. RT-PCR was first run with HTBI primers, then multiplex PCR in a second round. TCRdb analysed the multiplex PCR reads with MiXCR anew, one entry per CDR3 protein. The sample has about 500,000 distinct CDR3 sequences, roughly 40% seen once. The sequenced sample was peripheral blood or thyroid tissue (not recorded which). The source is an adult man with Graves' hyperthyroidism.

This chain connects TRBV4-2 to TRBJ2-5, with 8 bases that match TRBD2. The DNA end is a closer match to TRBJ2-1, so the J assignment may be wrong. The length of the CDR3 is 16 residues. Germline values: CDR1 LGHNA, CDR2 YNFKEQ. The CDR3: CASSQESSGYYNEQFF. CDR3 bases: TGTGCCAGCAGCCAAGAGTCTAGCGGGTACTACAATGAGCAGTTCTTC.

In this sample, this clonotype turned up once. The rearrangement links TRBV7-2 to TRBJ2-5, with TRBD2 matching over 7 bases. Trimming at V came to 10 bases and at J to 5 bases, leaving 10 bases not matched to a gene. Germline CDR1 reads SGHTA; CDR2 reads FQGNSA. The CDR3 sequence is 13 residues long. The chain's CDR3 is CATSDNSGETQYF. The CDR3 bases are TGTGCCACCAGTGATAATAGCGGGGAGACCCAGTACTTC.

This chain connects TRBV20-1 to TRBJ1-6, with 9 positions matching TRBD1. CDR1 and CDR2 from the germline V gene are DFQATT and SNEGSKA (reference sequence). With 5 bases clipped from V and 5 bases from J, the junction kept 7 bases outside the gene matches. The CDR3 extends over 15 amino acids. CDR3 coding DNA: TGCAGTGCTGCTCCGGGACAGGGAAATAATTCACCCCTCCACTTT. Protein: CSAAPGQGNNSPLHF.

This clonotype was found many times. The V and J genes are TRBV9 and TRBJ1-5, with unresolved D. V dropped 3 bases and J dropped 5 bases, with 12 bases sitting between them. Germline-derived CDR1 and CDR2 are SGDLS and YYNGEE. CDR3 length equals 14 residues. The CDR3 region is CASSAAGAYQPQHF. In DNA, the CDR3 is TGTGCCAGCAGCGCGGCAGGTGCCTATCAGCCCCAGCATTTT.

This clonotype was observed many times. V gene TRBV4-1 combines with J gene TRBJ2-2; 10 nucleotides match TRBD2. The trim removed 6 bases at V and 4 bases at J, leaving 8 bases unmatched. Germline CDR1 is MGHRA and CDR2 is YSYEKL. The CDR3 is made up of 16 amino acids. CDR3 residues: CASRSLAGDLTGELFF. The CDR3, as DNA: TGCGCCAGCAGAAGCCTAGCGGGAGATCTCACCGGGGAGCTGTTTTTT.

The CDR3 protein is CSAKTGADSDNQPQHF. The CDR3, as DNA: TGCAGTGCTAAGACGGGTGCAGACAGCGACAATCAGCCCCAGCATTTT. J is TRBJ1-5 and V is TRBV20-1, with a weak D call TRBD1 (5 bases). The CDR3 totals 16 residues. Trimming pared 4 bases from V and 3 bases from J, leaving 19 bases between. CDR1 and CDR2 from the germline V gene are DFQATT and SNEGSKA (reference sequence).

This clonotype was recorded at least ten times. V gene TRBV29-1 combines with J gene TRBJ1-2; TRBD1 might be the D (6 bases). The V end was cut by 7 bases, the J end by 3 bases, with 18 bases between. Per germline, CDR1 SQVTM and CDR2 ANQGSEA. The CDR3 runs 14 residues. CDR3 bases: TGCAGCGACCACCGGGACACGGCGGACTATGGCTACACCTTC. This translates into CSDHRDTADYGYTF.

CDR3 sequence reads: CSALGGPPYEQYF. The CDR3 bases are TGCAGCGCTCTAGGTGGCCCACCCTACGAGCAGTACTTC. The V gene is TRBV29-1, the J gene TRBJ2-7; the D is unclear. The ends were cut back, 7 bases at V and 2 bases at J, with 15 bases in the middle. This CDR3 comprises 13 residues. Germline V gene lookup returns CDR1 SQVTM and CDR2 ANQGSEA.

The V and J genes are TRBV20-1 and TRBJ1-4; 10 nucleotides align to TRBD1. The CDR3 length is 16 residues. The germline V gene has CDR1 DFQATT and CDR2 SNEGSKA (reference sequence). With V trimmed by 3 bases and J by 7 bases, 11 bases remained unmatched. The CDR3 reads CSASNRRDRGPEKLFF. For the CDR3, the DNA is TGCAGTGCTAGCAACCGCCGGGACAGGGGACCTGAAAAACTGTTTTTT.

The rearrangement uses TRBV7-2 and TRBJ1-2; unclear D gene. V was trimmed by 5 bases and J by 9 bases, leaving 13 bases between them. In germline, CDR1 is SGHTA, CDR2 FQGNSA. The CDR3 length is 12 residues. The CDR3 here is CASSLTSGSYTF. The CDR3 nucleotides read TGTGCCAGCAGCCTGACTAGCGGGAGCTACACCTTC.

This rearrangement joins TRBV24-1 to TRBJ2-7; tentative D call: TRBD1 (6 bases). Trimming took off 7 bases at V and 0 bases at J, with 18 bases between the two ends. Germline V lookup: CDR1 KGHDR, CDR2 SFDVKD. The CDR3 runs to 16 residues. The CDR3 DNA follows: TGTGCCACCAGCCAACACGGGACAAGAAGCTCCTACGAGCAGTACTTC. Protein: CATSQHGTRSSYEQYF.

Ten or more counts support this clonotype. V usage is TRBV5-1 and J usage is TRBJ1-1; D gene ambiguous. Trimming shortened V by 7 bases and J by 2 bases, and 9 bases separated the two germline ends. The CDR3 length is 12 residues. Germline V gene sequence: CDR1 SGHRS, CDR2 YFSETQ. The CDR3 region is CASREFNTEAFF. In DNA, the CDR3 is TGCGCCAGCCGGGAGTTTAACACTGAAGCTTTCTTT.

J is TRBJ2-7 and V is TRBV7-9; 11 bases align to TRBD2. The DNA end is more similar to TRBJ2-1, so the J call may be wrong. The germline V gene has CDR1 SEHNR and CDR2 FQNEAQ (reference sequence). CDR3 length: 15 residues. CDR3 sequence (DNA): TGTGCCAGCAGCTCCTCGTTAGCGGGGGGGCCGGAGCAGTTCTTC. It is translated as CASSSSLAGGPEQFF.

This chain connects TRBV10-3 to TRBJ2-5; TRBD1 agrees at 7 bases. J gave up 5 bases and V 0 bases, and 6 bases lay outside the gene matches. The CDR3 has 15 residues. Germline V gene lookup returns CDR1 ENHRY and CDR2 SYGVKD. The CDR3 reads CAISESERGLETQYF. The CDR3 bases are TGTGCCATCAGTGAGTCGGAGAGGGGGCTTGAGACCCAGTACTTC.

The chain joins TRBV30 to TRBJ2-7; D call uncertain. V was pared by 5 bases and J by 2 bases, with 10 bases between. There are 12 residues in the CDR3. Germline lookup yields CDR1 GTSNPN and CDR2 SVGIG (reference sequence). The chain's CDR3 is CAWVLSTYEQYF. CDR3 bases: TGTGCCTGGGTACTCAGCACCTACGAGCAGTACTTC.

About this clonotype: Just one base apart from a much larger clone, this may be a read error. The V and J genes are TRBV2 and TRBJ1-6; D gene unclear. The germline V gene has CDR1 SNHLY and CDR2 FYNNEI. V was clipped by 5 bases and J by 0 bases, with 17 bases between them. The CDR3 sequence is 18 residues long. CDR3 sequence (DNA): TGTGCCAGCAGTTACTCGACGGGTTCCAGCTCCTATAATTCACCCCTCCACTTT. Its translation is CASSYSTGSSSYNSPLHF.

Ten or more counts support this clonotype. The DNA of the CDR3 is TGTGCCACCAGTGACCTCACAGGGGATTTACCCCTTAACACCGGGGAGCTGTTTTTT. Its protein is CATSDLTGDLPLNTGELFF. V and J are TRBV24-1 and TRBJ2-2, with 7 bases matching TRBD1. Germline loops: CDR1 KGHDR, CDR2 SFDVKD. With 4 bases clipped from V and 2 bases from J, the junction kept 15 bases outside the gene matches. The CDR3 sequence is 19 residues long.

The V call is TRBV20-1, the J call TRBJ1-2; 7 bases line up with TRBD1. In germline, CDR1 is DFQATT, CDR2 SNEGSKA (reference sequence). CDR3 length: 13 residues. Unmatched junction bases numbered 7, after V lost 7 bases and J lost 2 bases. This CDR3 reads CSDPVTGNYGYTF. DNA of the CDR3: TGCAGTGACCCAGTGACAGGGAACTATGGCTACACCTTC.

There are many counts of this clonotype. This CDR3 is CASSLGLAETQYF. The CDR3 nucleotides are TGTGCCAGCAGCTTAGGGTTAGCGGAGACCCAGTACTTC. V usage is TRBV9 and J usage is TRBJ2-5; maybe TRBD2 (5 bases). V was pared by 4 bases and J by 5 bases, with 12 bases between. This CDR3 has 13 residues. Germline-derived CDR1 and CDR2 are SGDLS and YYNGEE. The variable domain in full, with the rest retrieved from reference TRBV9 and TRBJ2-5, is DSGVTQTPKHLITATGQRVTLRCSPRSGDLSVYWYQQSLDQGLQFLIQYYNGEERAKGNILERFSAQQFPDLHSELNLSSLELGDSALYFCASSLGLAETQYFGPGTRLLVL.

Many counts were recorded for this clonotype. The chain is built from TRBV5-1 and TRBJ1-1; D gene unclear. The germline gives CDR1 SGHRS, CDR2 YFSETQ. V lost 4 bases, J lost 3 bases, and 16 bases lay in between. This CDR3 region has 15 residues. The CDR3 DNA follows: TGCGCCAGCAGCGGCACCACTGGGTTGGACACTGAAGCTTTCTTT. Amino acid sequence: CASSGTTGLDTEAFF.

This clonotype was picked up many times. The chain recombines TRBV2 with TRBJ1-1; D not resolved. The V end lost 7 bases, the J end lost 0 bases, and 12 bases lay between the germline ends. The CDR3 has 14 amino acids. CDR1 SNHLY and CDR2 FYNNEI come from the germline V gene. The CDR3 DNA sequence: TGTGCCAGCATTGAGGATAGAATGAACACTGAAGCTTTCTTT. Translation: CASIEDRMNTEAFF.